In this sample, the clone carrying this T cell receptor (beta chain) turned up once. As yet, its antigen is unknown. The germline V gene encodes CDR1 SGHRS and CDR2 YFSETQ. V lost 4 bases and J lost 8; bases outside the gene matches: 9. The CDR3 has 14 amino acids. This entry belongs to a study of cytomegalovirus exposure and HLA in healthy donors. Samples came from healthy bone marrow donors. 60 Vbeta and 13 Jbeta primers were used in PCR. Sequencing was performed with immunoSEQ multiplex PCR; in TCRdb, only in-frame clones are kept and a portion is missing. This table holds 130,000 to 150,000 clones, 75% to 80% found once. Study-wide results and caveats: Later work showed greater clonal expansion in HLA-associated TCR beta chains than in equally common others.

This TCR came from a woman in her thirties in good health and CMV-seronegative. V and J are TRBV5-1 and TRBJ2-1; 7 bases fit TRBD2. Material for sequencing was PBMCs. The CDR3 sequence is CASSSGDHVDEQFF. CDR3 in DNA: TGCGCCAGCAGCAGCGGGGACCATGTGGATGAGCAGTTCTTC.